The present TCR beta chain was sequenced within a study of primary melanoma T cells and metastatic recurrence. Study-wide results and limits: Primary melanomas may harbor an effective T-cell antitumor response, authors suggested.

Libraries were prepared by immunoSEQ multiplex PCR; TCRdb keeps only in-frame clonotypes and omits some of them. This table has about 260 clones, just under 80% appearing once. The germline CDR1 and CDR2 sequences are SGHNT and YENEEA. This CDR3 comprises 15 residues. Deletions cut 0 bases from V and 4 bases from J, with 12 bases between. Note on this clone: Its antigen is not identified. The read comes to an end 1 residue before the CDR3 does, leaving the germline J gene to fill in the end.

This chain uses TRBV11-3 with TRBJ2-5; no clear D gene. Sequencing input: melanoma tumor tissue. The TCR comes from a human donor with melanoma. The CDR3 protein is CASSLEAKGSETQYF. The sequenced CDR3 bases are TGTGCCAGCAGCTTAGAGGCTAAGGGATCAGAGACCCAGTAC.